The 19 T cell receptor beta chains reported below all come from one sample, sequenced in a study of shared clonotypes between healthy human individuals. As defined, naive CD8 cells were CD45RO-negative and positively selected for CCR7, with terminally differentiated effector memory CD45RA+ cells excluded. Here immunoSEQ multiplex PCR was the method, and the copy in TCRdb shows in-frame clones only, minus some. The sample carries hundreds of thousands of clones, 95% to 98% recorded once. Sequenced sample: naive CD8+ T cells sorted from blood. All receptors come from a man aged 25 to 45 in good health.

In this sample, this clone turned up once. The chain combines TRBV7-8 with TRBJ1-2; possible D gene TRBD1, 5 bases. With 1 base removed from V and 5 bases from J, the gap between germline ends came to 23 bases. Looked up from germline, CDR1 is SGHVS and CDR2 is FQNEAQ. CDR3 length: 18 amino acids. The CDR3 loop is CASSLDAYTEGPRYGYTF. In DNA form, the CDR3 reads TGTGCCAGCAGCTTAGACGCCTATACAGAGGGGCCCAGATATGGCTACACCTTC.

The chain recombines TRBV2 with TRBJ2-3; possibly TRBD1 for D (5 bases). The germline V gene encodes CDR1 SNHLY and CDR2 FYNNEI. V was clipped by 0 bases and J by 0 bases, with 10 bases between them. CDR3 length equals 16 residues. The CDR3 DNA follows: TGTGCCAGCAGTGAAGCGCAGGGTGCAAGCACAGATACGCAGTATTTT. It is translated as CASSEAQGASTDTQYF.

The rearrangement links TRBV27 to TRBJ1-2; D unclear. This CDR3 contains 14 residues. Germline CDR1 reads MNHEY; CDR2 reads SMNVEV (reference sequence). V was trimmed by 1 base and J by 4 bases, leaving 10 bases between them. The CDR3 loop is CASSLLGPAYGYTF. DNA for the CDR3: TGTGCCAGCAGTTTATTAGGACCAGCCTATGGCTACACCTTC.

This chain joins TRBV18 and TRBJ2-3; D perhaps matches TRBD2 (6 bases). Trimming removed 2 bases from V and 2 bases from J, with 8 bases in between. From germline, CDR1 is KGHSH and CDR2 LQKENI. CDR3 length equals 14 residues. CDR3 amino acids: CASSPSGPTDTQYF. CDR3 DNA: TGTGCCAGCTCACCAAGCGGGCCCACAGATACGCAGTATTTT.

This chain connects TRBV7-9 to TRBJ1-2, with TRBD1 as a possible D gene (5 bases). CDR1 and CDR2 from the germline V gene are SEHNR and FQNEAQ (reference sequence). V lost 6 bases to trimming and J lost 3 bases, with 14 bases between them. This CDR3 region has 14 residues. DNA for the CDR3: TGTGCCAGCAGGTTGGAGGGGAACGACTATGGCTACACCTTC. Residues: CASRLEGNDYGYTF.

This sequence joins TRBV28 and TRBJ2-7; 11 positions match TRBD2. The junction had 21 bases not matched to a gene; V was cut back by 11 bases and J by 3 bases. The CDR3 covers 18 residues. Germline V gene lookup returns CDR1 MDHEN and CDR2 SYDVKM. The CDR3 region is CAPGARVLAGGSDYEQYF. Written as DNA, the CDR3 is TGTGCCCCGGGTGCAAGGGTGTTAGCGGGAGGGTCTGACTACGAGCAGTACTTC.

The chain has TRBV7-2 and TRBJ1-2; D not resolved. The ends were cut back, 1 base at V and 3 bases at J, with 15 bases in the middle. Germline V gene data show CDR1 as SGHTA and CDR2 as FQGNSA. CDR3 length: 16 residues. The CDR3 DNA reads as TGTGCCAGCAGCTTAGGTACTGGCAGGATAGACTATGGCTACACCTTC. Residues: CASSLGTGRIDYGYTF.

V usage is TRBV7-6 and J usage is TRBJ1-2; D remains unclear. Deletions cut 1 base from V and 4 bases from J, with 7 bases between. CDR1 is SGHVS and CDR2 is FNYEAQ in the germline V gene. The CDR3 has 13 residues. CDR3 bases: TGTGCCAGCAGCTTAGATCCCAGCTATGGCTACACCTTC. Amino acid sequence: CASSLDPSYGYTF.

This clone was observed once. The chain joins TRBV7-9 to TRBJ2-1; tentatively, D is TRBD1 (5 bases). Germline values: CDR1 SEHNR, CDR2 FQNEAQ (reference sequence). Trimming removed 5 bases from V and 0 bases from J, with 14 bases in between. The length of the CDR3 is 16 residues. CDR3 sequence: CASSPRVGSSYNEQFF. CDR3 DNA: TGTGCCAGCAGCCCCAGGGTGGGCAGCTCCTACAATGAGCAGTTCTTC.

CDR3 in amino acids: CASSDGNEQYF. In nucleotides, the CDR3 is TGTGCCAGCAGCGACGGGAACGAGCAGTACTTC. V is TRBV2 and J is TRBJ2-7, with D possibly TRBD2 on 5 matching bases. This CDR3 has 11 amino acids. The germline gives CDR1 SNHLY, CDR2 FYNNEI. Trimming left V 6 bases short and J 5 bases short, with 8 bases between.

The CDR3 here is CASSPHPPARSTDTQYF. Written as DNA, the CDR3 is TGTGCCAGCAGCCCCCACCCCCCCGCCCGGAGCACAGATACGCAGTATTTT. This chain uses TRBV7-6 with TRBJ2-3; D unclear. Germline CDR1 and CDR2: SGHVS and FNYEAQ. V was shortened by 5 bases and J by 0 bases, with 18 bases between the two germline ends. The CDR3 length is 17 residues.

The gene calls are TRBV7-9 and TRBJ2-7; TRBD1 agrees at 12 bases. CDR1 is SEHNR and CDR2 is FQNEAQ in the germline V gene (reference sequence). The CDR3 covers 13 residues. V shed 10 bases, J shed 2 bases, and the junction held 3 bases outside the gene matches. The CDR3 DNA reads as TGTGCCACCAGGGACAGGGGGCCCTACGAGCAGTACTTC. This encodes CATRDRGPYEQYF.

The V gene is TRBV21-1, the J gene TRBJ1-2. TRBV21-1 constitutes a pseudogene. The CDR3 length is 17 residues. This CDR3 reads CASSKGEGVQGSHGYTF. Here the CDR3 DNA reads TGTGCCAGCAGCAAAGGGGAGGGGGTACAGGGATCCCATGGCTACACCTTC.

The chain has TRBV28 and TRBJ2-1; D is possibly TRBD2 (6 bases). V dropped 2 bases and J dropped 5 bases, with 13 bases sitting between them. CDR3 size: 15 residues. From germline, CDR1 is MDHEN and CDR2 SYDVKM. CDR3: CASSLLAPRNNEQFF. The CDR3 coding sequence is TGTGCCAGCAGTTTACTAGCGCCCCGAAACAATGAGCAGTTCTTC.

J is TRBJ2-1 and V is TRBV2; unclear D gene. The V end was cut by 4 bases, the J end by 0 bases, with 7 bases between. The CDR3 spans 14 residues. Germline V gene data show CDR1 as SNHLY and CDR2 as FYNNEI. The CDR3 spells CASSGPGSYNEQFF. The CDR3 DNA reads as TGTGCCAGCAGTGGCCCTGGCTCCTACAATGAGCAGTTCTTC.

The chain employs TRBV7-6 and TRBJ2-7, with D possibly being TRBD2 (5 bases). Per germline, CDR1 SGHVS and CDR2 FNYEAQ. The CDR3 is 17 amino acids. V lost 3 bases and J 3 bases, leaving 21 bases between the germline ends. The CDR3, as DNA: TGTGCCAGCAGCTTCTCGACGGGAAGGAGACAAGGCTACGAGCAGTACTTC. It yields the protein CASSFSTGRRQGYEQYF.

This clone was seen once. The V and J genes are TRBV10-3 and TRBJ2-7; TRBD1 or TRBD2 may be the D gene (5 bases each). The germline CDR1 and CDR2 sequences are ENHRY and SYGVKD. The CDR3 is 15 amino acids. Trimming took 5 bases from V and 1 from J, leaving 15 bases between them. CDR3 region: CAISSTGTASYEQYF. CDR3 DNA: TGTGCCATCAGTTCAACCGGGACCGCGTCCTACGAGCAGTACTTC.

As regards this clone: In the same sample, other DNA sequences code for this CDR3. This sequence joins TRBV9 and TRBJ2-3; perhaps D is TRBD1 or TRBD2 (5 bases each). The germline V and J ends were trimmed by 3 bases and 0 bases, with 8 bases remaining between them. The germline V gene has CDR1 SGDLS and CDR2 YYNGEE. The CDR3 runs to 14 residues. In DNA form, the CDR3 reads TGTGCCAGCAGCGCTAGGGACAGCACAGATACGCAGTATTTT. Translation: CASSARDSTDTQYF.

The rearrangement links TRBV5-5 to TRBJ1-2, with TRBD1 matching 7 bases. Trimming removed 4 bases from V and 7 bases from J; junction bases left unmatched: 10. The CDR3 extends over 14 amino acids. CDR1 and CDR2 from the germline V gene are SGHKS and YYEKEE (reference sequence). CDR3 region: CASSIPGDSTGYTF. The DNA of the CDR3 is TGTGCCAGCAGCATACCAGGGGACAGTACTGGCTACACCTTC.